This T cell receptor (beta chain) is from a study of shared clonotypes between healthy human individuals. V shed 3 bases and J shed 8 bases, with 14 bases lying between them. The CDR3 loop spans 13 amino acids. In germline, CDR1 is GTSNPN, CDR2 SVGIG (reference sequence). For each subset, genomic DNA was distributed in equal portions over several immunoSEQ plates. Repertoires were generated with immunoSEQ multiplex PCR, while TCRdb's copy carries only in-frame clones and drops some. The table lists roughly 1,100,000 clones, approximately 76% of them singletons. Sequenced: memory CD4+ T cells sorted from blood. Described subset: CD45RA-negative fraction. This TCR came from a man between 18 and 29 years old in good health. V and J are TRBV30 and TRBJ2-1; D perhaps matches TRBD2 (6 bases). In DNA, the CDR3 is TGTGCCTGGAGCCCGGGAGAGCTCCATGAGCAGTTCTTC. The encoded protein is CAWSPGELHEQFF.